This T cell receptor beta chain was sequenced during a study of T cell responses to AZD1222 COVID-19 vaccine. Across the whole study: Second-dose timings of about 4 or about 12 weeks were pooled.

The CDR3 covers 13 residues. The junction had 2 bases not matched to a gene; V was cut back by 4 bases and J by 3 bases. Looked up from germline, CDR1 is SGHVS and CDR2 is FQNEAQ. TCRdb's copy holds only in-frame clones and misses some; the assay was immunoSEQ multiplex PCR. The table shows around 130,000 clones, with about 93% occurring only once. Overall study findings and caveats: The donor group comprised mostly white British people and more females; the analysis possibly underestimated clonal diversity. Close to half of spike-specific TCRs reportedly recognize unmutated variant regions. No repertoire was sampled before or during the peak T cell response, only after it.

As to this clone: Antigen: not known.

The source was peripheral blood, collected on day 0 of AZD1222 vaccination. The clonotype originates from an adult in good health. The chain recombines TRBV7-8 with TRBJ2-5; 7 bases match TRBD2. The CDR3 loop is CASSSSGKETQYF. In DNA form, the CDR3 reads TGTGCCAGCAGCTCTAGCGGAAAAGAGACCCAGTACTTC.